These T cell receptor beta chains were read from a single sample in a study of identical twins. TCRdb reprocessed the 5' RACE reads via MiXCR and lists one record per CDR3 protein. The table lists some 790,000 distinct CDR3 sequences, roughly 20% of them singletons, with approximately 14% in the top ten. This sample was shared with a second study, whose subject was T cells expressing NK-cell markers.

Sequenced material: PBMCs. The receptors were sampled from a woman aged 18-29 years in good health. Both conserved end residues are part of each CDR3. The D gene is left open where the match is weak. Size values are once, few and many counts, or a class for expanded clones, and some rows have none.

v_call	clone_size	d_call	j_call	cdr3_length	cdr3_nt	cdr3_aa
TRBV12-3/TRBV12-4	NA	NA	TRBJ2-5	14	TGTGCCAGCAGTTTAGAACAGGGCCAAGAGACCCAGTACTTC	CASSLEQGQETQYF
TRBV6-2/TRBV6-3	few	TRBD2	TRBJ2-7	14	TGTGCCAGCAGACGGACTAGCCCCAGTCACGAGCAGTACTTC	CASRRTSPSHEQYF
TRBV27	NA	TRBD1	TRBJ1-5	18	TGTGCCAGCAGTTTCAACCCCGGGACAGGGGGACGAAATCAGCCCCAGCATTTT	CASSFNPGTGGRNQPQHF
TRBV5-1	few	TRBD2	TRBJ2-1	15	TGCGCCAGCAGCTTGAGCGGGAGGCCCTACAATGAGCAGTTCTTC	CASSLSGRPYNEQFF
TRBV29-1	NA	NA	TRBJ2-7	11	TGCAGCGTTGCGGACAGTACCGAGCAGTACTTC	CSVADSTEQYF
TRBV12-3/TRBV12-4	NA	TRBD1	TRBJ1-5	16	TGTGCCAGCAGTTCCGCTCGACAGGGAAGCAATCAGCCCCAGCATTTT	CASSSARQGSNQPQHF
TRBV5-1	NA	NA	TRBJ2-2	16	TGCGCCAGCAGCCCGACTTACCTCGCGAACACCGGGGAGCTGTTTTTT	CASSPTYLANTGELFF
TRBV11-2	NA	NA	TRBJ2-3	15	TGTGCCAGCAGCTTGACACACTTTAGCACAGATACGCAGTATTTT	CASSLTHFSTDTQYF
TRBV7-9	few	NA	TRBJ1-2	12	TGTGCCAGCAGCGGACAAAACTATGGCTACACCTTC	CASSGQNYGYTF
TRBV6-5	NA	NA	TRBJ2-1	18	TGTGCCAGCAGTTACGCGAGTCTGGCCGAGAGCTCCTACAATGAGCAGTTCTTC	CASSYASLAESSYNEQFF
TRBV9	few	NA	TRBJ2-2	12	TGTGCCAGCAGCGTTGGACCCGGGGAGCTGTTTTTT	CASSVGPGELFF
TRBV6-4	NA	NA	TRBJ2-3	14	TGTGCCAGCAGTGTCCCCGGGAAGATAGGGGCGCAGTATTTT	CASSVPGKIGAQYF
TRBV11-2	few	TRBD1	TRBJ2-5	14	TGTGCCAGCAGCTCATACAGGGGGCGGGAGACCCAGTACTTC	CASSSYRGRETQYF
TRBV5-5	few	NA	TRBJ2-1	14	TGTGCCAGCAACCCGAGGGGGAATTACAATGAGCAGTTCTTC	CASNPRGNYNEQFF
TRBV20-1	NA	NA	TRBJ1-2	11	TGCAGTGCTAGGGGAGAGGGGGGCTACACCTTC	CSARGEGGYTF
TRBV20-1	few	NA	TRBJ1-1	12	TGCAGTGCTGGTATAATGAACACTGAAGCTTTCTTT	CSAGIMNTEAFF
TRBV29-1	NA	TRBD2	TRBJ2-1	14	TGCATCGTTAGAGTGACTAGCGGGGGCAATGAGCAGTTCTTC	CIVRVTSGGNEQFF
TRBV7-2	few	NA	TRBJ2-5	13	TGTGCCAGCAGCTTGCGGCGTGGAGAGACCCAGTACTTC	CASSLRRGETQYF
TRBV7-9	NA	TRBD1	TRBJ1-1	15	TGTGCCAGCAGCTTGCCCCAGGGGGTGAGCACTGAAGCTTTCTTT	CASSLPQGVSTEAFF
TRBV28	NA	TRBD2	TRBJ2-4	14	TGTGCCATCAGCTGCGGGAGCTCCAAAAACATTCAGTACTTC	CAISCGSSKNIQYF
TRBV12-3/TRBV12-4	few	NA	TRBJ1-2	14	TGTGCCAGCAGTTTCGGACACCTAAACTATGGCTACACCTTC	CASSFGHLNYGYTF
TRBV12-3/TRBV12-4	few	NA	TRBJ1-1	15	TGTGCCAGCAGTACCCGACGGATTAGGACCACTGAAGCTTTCTTT	CASSTRRIRTTEAFF
TRBV29-1	few	TRBD1	TRBJ1-2	13	TGCAGCGCATGGACAGGGGAAAACTATGGCTACACCTTC	CSAWTGENYGYTF
TRBV5-1	NA	TRBD1	TRBJ2-7	13	TGCGCCAGCAGAGGGACAGGGCGTCACGAGCAGTACTTC	CASRGTGRHEQYF
TRBV24-1	NA	TRBD1	TRBJ2-2	16	TGTGCCACCAGTGACCGCGGACAGGGGAACACCGGGGAGCTGTTTTTT	CATSDRGQGNTGELFF
TRBV11-2	NA	NA	TRBJ1-1	19	TGTGCCAGCAGCTTAGAGATGGGGTGGGCAGAGACGGAAGGGAGGGAAGCTTTCTTT	CASSLEMGWAETEGREAFF
TRBV3-1	NA	NA	TRBJ1-5	16	TGTGCCAGCAGCCAAGGGGCAAGCCAGGGGAATGGGCCCCAGCATTTT	CASSQGASQGNGPQHF
TRBV29-1	NA	NA	TRBJ1-1	13	TGCAGCGCTATCCGGGACCTGGACACTGAAGCTTTCTTT	CSAIRDLDTEAFF
TRBV15	few	NA	TRBJ2-1	16	TGTGCCACCAGCAGAGTCCCTGGGACTCCTGTCAATGAGCAGTTCTTC	CATSRVPGTPVNEQFF
TRBV12-3/TRBV12-4	few	TRBD1	TRBJ1-2	14	TGTGCCAGCAGTCCTACAGGGGGTGCCTATGGCTACACCTTC	CASSPTGGAYGYTF
TRBV20-1	few	TRBD1	TRBJ1-6	13	TGCAGTGCTAGCCTGGACAGGGACTCACCCCTCCACTTT	CSASLDRDSPLHF
TRBV4-3	once	NA	TRBJ2-7	15	TGCGCCAGCAGCCAAGATCGACGGGGAACCTACGAGCAGTACTTC	CASSQDRRGTYEQYF
TRBV6-1	NA	NA	TRBJ2-3	13	TGTGCCAGCTCAGGGTATAGCACAGATACGCAGTATTTT	CASSGYSTDTQYF
TRBV7-3	NA	NA	TRBJ2-2	14	TGTGCCAGCAGCTTAAGTCAGGGGATCGGGGAGCTGTTTTTT	CASSLSQGIGELFF
TRBV2	once	NA	TRBJ2-7	14	TGTGCCAGCAGTGGCGGGGGCCTACCATACGAGCAGTACTTC	CASSGGGLPYEQYF
TRBV12-3/TRBV12-4	NA	NA	TRBJ1-1	15	TGTGCCAGCAGTTTCGGGGCGGGGCCCGGGGGTGAAGCTTTCTTT	CASSFGAGPGGEAFF
TRBV6-5	NA	NA	TRBJ2-5	16	TGTGCCAGCATTAAAAGGGCCAGGGGCGGGGAAGAGACCCAGTACTTC	CASIKRARGGEETQYF
TRBV3-1	NA	TRBD1	TRBJ2-3	15	TGTGCCAGCAGCCAAGATTTATCGACAGGGGATACGCAGTATTTT	CASSQDLSTGDTQYF
TRBV5-1	NA	NA	TRBJ2-1	13	TGCGCCAGCAAAGACCAGGTAGAGGGTGAGCAGTTCTTC	CASKDQVEGEQFF
TRBV20-1	NA	NA	TRBJ1-2	15	TGCAGTGCTAGAGAATGGGGGGACTCCGGCTATGGCTACACCTTC	CSAREWGDSGYGYTF
TRBV4-1	once	NA	TRBJ2-1	15	TGCGCCAGCAGCCAATTTCTCCAGTCCGGGGATGAGCAGTTCTTC	CASSQFLQSGDEQFF
TRBV12-3/TRBV12-4	NA	NA	TRBJ1-4	14	TGTGCCAGCAGTCAGACGACCCGGGGAGAAAAACTGTTTTTT	CASSQTTRGEKLFF
TRBV7-9	NA	TRBD2	TRBJ2-1	16	TGTGCCAGCAGCGAGCGGACTAGCGGGATTCACAATGAGCAGTTCTTC	CASSERTSGIHNEQFF
TRBV21-1	few	NA	TRBJ2-1	14	TGTGCCAGCAGCAACCGGGACAGCAACAATGAGCAGTTCTTC	CASSNRDSNNEQFF
TRBV6-2/TRBV6-3	NA	TRBD2	TRBJ2-7	14	TGTGCCAGCAGGGCTAGCGGGGGATCCTACGAGCAGTACTTC	CASRASGGSYEQYF
TRBV6-2/TRBV6-3	NA	TRBD2	TRBJ2-7	19	TGTGCCAGCAGCCTTACCCCGGGACTAGCGGGGGGTACCATGAGTGAGCAGTACTTC	CASSLTPGLAGGTMSEQYF